This TCR beta chain came from a study of cytomegalovirus exposure and HLA in healthy donors. General study results and limits: Cytomegalovirus association was assigned to about 150 TCR beta chains.

CDR3 length: 12 residues. V shed 3 bases and J shed 6 bases, with 7 bases lying between them. The germline V gene has CDR1 MNHEY and CDR2 SMNVEV (reference sequence). On this clone: Its antigen is unknown.

The repertoire was sequenced with immunoSEQ multiplex PCR; TCRdb's copy has only in-frame clones and lacks some. The data show some 190,000 clones, roughly 83% seen once. This receptor was identified in a young woman in good health and CMV-seronegative. The sequenced sample was PBMCs. The chain employs TRBV27 and TRBJ2-3; unclear D gene. As DNA, the CDR3 is TGTGCCAGCAGTTTTCTGTCGGATACGCAGTATTTT. Translation gives CASSFLSDTQYF.